The clone carrying this TCR beta chain was recorded only once. No antigen is known for it. At the Johns Hopkins FTIC core, DNA taken from cultured CD4+ T cells was sequenced by way of the Oncomine TCR Beta short-read assay. One entry per CDR3 protein, called by TCRdb with MiXCR from the PCR reads. The repertoire has roughly 8,100 distinct CDR3 sequences, 45% to 50% of them found once; the top ten carry roughly 19%. The data were taken from a study of vaccination and CD4 T cells after COVID-19. In the study overall: The peptides that stimulated the cells were overlapping spike peptides from SARS-CoV-2, HCoV-NL63, HCoV-OC43 and HCoV-229E.

Germline V gene data show CDR1 as LNHNV and CDR2 as YYDKDF (reference sequence). CDR3 length: 12 residues. Deletions cut 4 bases from V and 13 bases from J, with 13 bases between. Treatment specified: roughly ten-day PBMC culture with coronavirus spike peptide pools or control peptides (ViraFEST assay). Those CD4+ T cells from the unexposed donor predate the COVID-19 pandemic (2011-2018). The source material was CD4+ T cells from blood, cultured in vitro. The TCR originated in a human donor in good health. This chain uses TRBV15 with TRBJ1-4, with D uncertain. The chain's CDR3 is CATSTVLSGLFF. The DNA for the CDR3 is TGTGCCACCAGCACAGTCCTAAGTGGACTGTTTTTT.